These T cell receptor beta chains were read from a single sample in a study of cytomegalovirus exposure and HLA in healthy donors. Using immunoSEQ multiplex PCR, the repertoire was profiled, and TCRdb retains in-frame clones only, with some absent. Among about 190,000 clones listed, more than 80% were seen once. Sequenced material: PBMCs. Receptors originate from a man between 18 and 29 years old in good health and CMV-seropositive. Both conserved end residues are part of each CDR3. Each record gives: clone size, V gene, D gene, J gene, CDR3 DNA, CDR3 protein. The D gene is left open where the match is weak. Expanded clones get a size class; other rows say once, few or many, or leave the size out.

>NA|TRBV5-1|TRBD2|TRBJ2-1
TGCGCCAGCAGCGACGGACTAGCGGGAGCAAGCTACAATGAGCAGTTCTTC
CASSDGLAGASYNEQFF
>NA|TRBV5-4|TRBD2|TRBJ2-1
TGTGCCAGCAACGGACTAGCGGTCGATGAGCAGTTCTTC
CASNGLAVDEQFF
>NA|TRBV29-1|TRBD2|TRBJ2-2
TGCAGCGCCTCTAGCGGTGGCGGGGAGCTGTTTTTT
CSASSGGGELFF
>NA|TRBV11-2|NA|TRBJ1-5
TGTGCCAGCAGCTTAGCAGGGGCTAGCCAGCCCCAGCATTTT
CASSLAGASQPQHF
>NA|TRBV19|TRBD1|TRBJ1-1
TGTGCCAGTAGTATAGGAGACAGGGGGTACACTGAAGCTTTCTTT
CASSIGDRGYTEAFF
>NA|TRBV11-3|NA|TRBJ2-3
TGTGCCAGCAGCCCCGGGAGCCGCACAGATACGCAGTATTTT
CASSPGSRTDTQYF
>NA|TRBV9|TRBD2|TRBJ2-7
TGTGCCAGCAGCCCAGGGACTAGCGGGAGAACGTCCTACGAGCAGTACTTC
CASSPGTSGRTSYEQYF
>NA|TRBV27|NA|TRBJ1-2
TGTGCCAGCAGTGATGGCCCAGGGTTTGGCTACACCTTC
CASSDGPGFGYTF
>NA|TRBV18|NA|TRBJ2-3
TGTGCCAGCTCACCGGAGTTAGCCGAGACGGATACGCAGTATTTT
CASSPELAETDTQYF
>few|TRBV4-2|NA|TRBJ2-7
TGTGCCAGCAGCCAAGAGACGGACAGTTTAACCTACGAGCAGTACTTC
CASSQETDSLTYEQYF
>NA|TRBV7-3|NA|TRBJ2-1
TGTGCCAGCAGCTTATTCGTCGGCGGTGAGCAGTTCTTC
CASSLFVGGEQFF
>NA|TRBV7-9|NA|TRBJ2-1
TGTGCCAGCAGCTTAAGGGCGGGCCCTTCCTACAATGAGCAGTTCTTC
CASSLRAGPSYNEQFF
>NA|TRBV27|TRBD1|TRBJ2-7
TGTGCCAGCAGTTTCACAGGGGGGTACGAGCAGTACTTC
CASSFTGGYEQYF
>once|TRBV5-1|NA|TRBJ2-1
TGCGCCAGCACCCAGGAGGGGGCCCTGCCCCTCAATGAGCAGTTCTTC
CASTQEGALPLNEQFF
>NA|TRBV11-2|NA|TRBJ1-1
TGTGCCAGCAGCTTAGAGGGTAGGGGCGAAGCTTTCTTT
CASSLEGRGEAFF
>NA|TRBV28|NA|TRBJ1-4
TGTGCCAGCAGTTTCTTAGGGGCTTCGAATGAAAAACTGTTTTTT
CASSFLGASNEKLFF
>NA|TRBV29-1|TRBD1|TRBJ1-3
TGCAGCGTTGAAGCGGCCGAACTACACCCGGACAGGCTTCTCTTT
CSVEAAELHPDRLLF
>NA|TRBV13|NA|TRBJ1-1
TGTGCCAGCAGCCAGGGGAGGAACACTGAAGCTTTCTTT
CASSQGRNTEAFF
>NA|TRBV4-3|NA|TRBJ1-2
TGCGCCAGCAGCCAGGGAGGGTCCTATGGCTACACCTTC
CASSQGGSYGYTF
>NA|TRBV7-2|NA|TRBJ2-3
TGTGCCAGCAGCTTAGACCAAGCTGTAGATACGCAGTATTTT
CASSLDQAVDTQYF
>NA|TRBV28|NA|TRBJ2-1
TGTGCCAGCAGTCCGGGACTTGCTAGTCATGAGCAGTTCTTC
CASSPGLASHEQFF
>NA|TRBV6-5|TRBD1|TRBJ1-1
TGTGCCAGCAGTTGGGGACAGCCACTGAACACTGAAGCTTTCTTT
CASSWGQPLNTEAFF
>NA|TRBV9|TRBD2|TRBJ2-7
TGTGCCAGCAGCGTAGCTGGGGCGGGAGGGCCCTACGAGCAGTACTTC
CASSVAGAGGPYEQYF
>NA|TRBV7-2|TRBD2|TRBJ2-1
TGTGCCAGCAGCCGTGGGGCGGGGGAGCTGTATGCTGAGCAGTTCTTC
CASSRGAGELYAEQFF
>NA|TRBV5-1|NA|TRBJ2-7
TGCGCCAGCAGCGACGGAGGGCCAATCTCCGAGCAGTACTTC
CASSDGGPISEQYF
>NA|TRBV29-1|TRBD2|TRBJ2-2
TGCAGCGTTGAAGGTAGCGGGAGCGGTATCACCGGGGAGCTGTTTTTT
CSVEGSGSGITGELFF
>NA|TRBV7-9|TRBD1|TRBJ1-5
TGTGCCAGCAGCACTGGGACAGCTCTTAGCAATCAGCCCCAGCATTTT
CASSTGTALSNQPQHF
>once|TRBV9|NA|TRBJ2-7
TGTGCCAGCAGCGTAAGCTGGGACACCACCTACGAGCAGTACTTC
CASSVSWDTTYEQYF
>NA|TRBV11-2|NA|TRBJ2-7
TGTGCCAGCATCCCCGGGACTGGATCCTACGAGCAGTACTTC
CASIPGTGSYEQYF
>NA|TRBV7-2|TRBD2|TRBJ2-2
TGTGCCAGCAGGGGAGCGGGAGGAAGAGCCGGGGAGCTGTTTTTT
CASRGAGGRAGELFF
>once|TRBV19|TRBD2|TRBJ2-3
TGTGCCAGTACCCGGGGGGGGAGCCGAGATACGCAGTATTTT
CASTRGGSRDTQYF
>once|TRBV5-1|TRBD1|TRBJ1-1
TGCGCCAGCAGCCCGGACAGGGGAGGCACTGAAGCTTTCTTT
CASSPDRGGTEAFF
>NA|TRBV28|TRBD1|TRBJ2-7
TGTGCCAGCAGTTTCCCCCAGGGGGAAAACTACGAGCAGTACTTC
CASSFPQGENYEQYF
>NA|TRBV27|NA|TRBJ2-2
TGTGCCAGCGGGACTACAGGGCCCGGGGAGCTGTTTTTT
CASGTTGPGELFF
>NA|TRBV19|NA|TRBJ2-4
TGTGCCAGTAGTATGGGAGATCCCGGACGGACAAACATTCAGTACTTC
CASSMGDPGRTNIQYF
>NA|TRBV29-1|TRBD1|TRBJ1-3
TGCAGCGTTGCGTTCACCGCCCAACGCCCGGGACAGGGAAACACCATATATTTT
CSVAFTAQRPGQGNTIYF
>NA|TRBV9|NA|TRBJ1-1
TGTGCCAGCAGCCCCCCCGGTAAGGGGACTGAAGCTTTCTTT
CASSPPGKGTEAFF
>once|TRBV30|NA|TRBJ2-1
TGTGCCTGGAGTGTCAGTGGGAGGGAGCAGTTCTTC
CAWSVSGREQFF
>NA|TRBV7-9|TRBD2|TRBJ2-1
TGTGCCAGCAGCCGGGGGGGTACGAGCAATGAGCAGTTCTTC
CASSRGGTSNEQFF
>NA|TRBV5-4|TRBD1|TRBJ2-1
TGTGCCAGCAGCTTGAAGGACAGGGCGCCCAATGAGCAGTTCTTC
CASSLKDRAPNEQFF
>few|TRBV28|TRBD1|TRBJ2-1
TGTGCCAGCAGCCGTTCGGGACAGGGCCCCAATGAGCAGTTCTTC
CASSRSGQGPNEQFF
>NA|TRBV10-3|TRBD2|TRBJ2-1
TGTGCCATCACCCCGGGACTAGCGGGGGGGGTTAATGAGCAGTTCTTC
CAITPGLAGGVNEQFF
>NA|TRBV27|NA|TRBJ2-1
TGTGCCAGCAGTTTAGGGACAAGGGCCAATGAGCAGTTCTTC
CASSLGTRANEQFF
>NA|TRBV6-5|NA|TRBJ2-3
TGTGCCAGCAGGCCGGGGAGCAATTTTGATACGCAGTATTTT
CASRPGSNFDTQYF
>NA|TRBV12-5|TRBD2|TRBJ2-5
TGTGCTAGTGGCCCGGGGAGGGCCCAGTACTTC
CASGPGRAQYF
>NA|TRBV7-3|NA|TRBJ2-3
TGTGCCAGCAGCTCGGGACTGGGGGCAGATACGCAGTATTTT
CASSSGLGADTQYF
>NA|TRBV30|NA|TRBJ1-2
TGTGCCCGGGGGGGGTACGGCTATGGCTACACCTTC
CARGGYGYGYTF
>NA|TRBV7-3|TRBD2|TRBJ2-1
TGTGCCAGCAGCCTACTAGCGGGAGGGCCCGATGAGCAGTTCTTC
CASSLLAGGPDEQFF
>NA|TRBV5-1|TRBD1|TRBJ1-1
TGCGCCAGCAGCCCAGTCGGGACAGCGGACACTGAAGCTTTCTTT
CASSPVGTADTEAFF
>NA|TRBV19|TRBD2|TRBJ2-1
TGTGCCAGTAGTATTAGGTTGGCGGGAGGGTCCTACAATGAGCAGTTCTTC
CASSIRLAGGSYNEQFF
>NA|TRBV5-1|NA|TRBJ2-7
TGCGCCAGCAGCTTGGACGCGGCCTCCTACGAGCAGTACTTC
CASSLDAASYEQYF
>NA|TRBV5-6|NA|TRBJ1-5
TGTGCCAGCAGCTTGAACGGCAGGGCTAGCAATCAGCCCCAGCATTTT
CASSLNGRASNQPQHF